Included here is one T cell receptor beta chain sequence, with context. Its target is not known. This entry belongs to a study of shared clonotypes between healthy human individuals. Study in general: A few men and two women, aged 18 to 49, were donors. General study results and limits: Among donors, sharing of clonotypes was expected to be affected by sequencing depth.

Splitting of each subset's genomic DNA was done evenly across several immunoSEQ plates. Measured with immunoSEQ multiplex PCR; TCRdb has only the in-frame clones, and not every one. Found here are more than 450,000 clones, around 79% of them singletons; the top ten hold roughly 13%. The CDR3 is made up of 14 amino acids. The germline V and J ends were trimmed by 3 bases and 2 bases, with 12 bases remaining between them. CDR1 and CDR2 (germline): SQVTM, ANQGSEA. This receptor was obtained from a woman between 40 and 55 years old in good health. Some clones in this sample may be carry-over from other donors' samples. The specimen was PBMCs. The chain couples TRBV29-1 to TRBJ2-3, with D unclear. The chain's CDR3 is CSVDEVLNTDTQYF. CDR3 nucleotides: TGCAGCGTTGACGAGGTTTTAAACACAGATACGCAGTATTTT.